This T cell receptor beta chain comes out of a study of OX40 agonist ivuxolimab in advanced cancers. Overall study: Previous treatment with anti-PD-1, anti-PD-L1 or anti-CTLA-4 therapy was allowed; about 37% had received some.

Sequencing was performed with immunoSEQ multiplex PCR; in TCRdb, only in-frame clones are kept and a portion is missing. The sample consists of 35,000 to 40,000 clones, about 82% of them appearing once. Study-wide findings and caveats: Relative to CD4+ cells, CD8+ T cells on average had more expanded clones.

On this clone itself: The antigen remains unidentified.

V gave up 0 bases and J gave up 8 bases, with 15 bases separating them. From germline, CDR1 is SGDLS and CDR2 YYNGEE. The CDR3 covers 15 residues. The receptor's source is an adult with an advanced solid tumor such as melanoma, head and neck, liver or kidney cancer. Sequenced material: CD4+ or CD8+ T cells sorted from blood, taken in a trial of the OX40 agonist ivuxolimab. The chain links TRBV9 to TRBJ1-3, with D maybe TRBD1 (5 bases). CDR3 loop: CASSVVFGGGDTIYF. DNA for the CDR3: TGTGCCAGCAGCGTAGTTTTCGGAGGAGGGGACACCATATATTTT.